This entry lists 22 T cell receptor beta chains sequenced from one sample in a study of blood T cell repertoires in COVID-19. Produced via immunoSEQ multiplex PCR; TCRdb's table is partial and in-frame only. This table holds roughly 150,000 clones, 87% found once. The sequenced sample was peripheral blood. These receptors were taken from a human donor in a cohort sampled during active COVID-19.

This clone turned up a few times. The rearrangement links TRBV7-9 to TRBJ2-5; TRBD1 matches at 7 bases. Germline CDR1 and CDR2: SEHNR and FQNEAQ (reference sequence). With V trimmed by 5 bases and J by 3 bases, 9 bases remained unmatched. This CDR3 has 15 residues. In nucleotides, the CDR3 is TGTGCCAGCAGCACGTACAGGGGCCGAAAAGAGACCCAGTACTTC. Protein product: CASSTYRGRKETQYF.

Here the CDR3 DNA reads TGCAGCGTTGATGAGCCCACGTCCTACGAGCAGTACTTC. Its protein is CSVDEPTSYEQYF. This chain links TRBV29-1 with TRBJ2-7; D remains ambiguous. This CDR3 region has 13 residues. Germline V gene data show CDR1 as SQVTM and CDR2 as ANQGSEA. Trimming shortened V by 3 bases and J by 1 base, and 10 bases separated the two germline ends.

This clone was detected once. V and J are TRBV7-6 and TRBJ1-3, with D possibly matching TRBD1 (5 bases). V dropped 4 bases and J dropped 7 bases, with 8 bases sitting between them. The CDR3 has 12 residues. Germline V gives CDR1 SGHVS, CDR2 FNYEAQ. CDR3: CASSSGGNTIYF. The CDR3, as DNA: TGTGCCAGCAGCTCGGGGGGGAACACCATATATTTT.

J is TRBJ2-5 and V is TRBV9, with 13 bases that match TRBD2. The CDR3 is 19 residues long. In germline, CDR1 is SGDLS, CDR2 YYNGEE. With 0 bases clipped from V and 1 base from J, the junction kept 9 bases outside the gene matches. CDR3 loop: CASSVAGLAGEGGQETQYF. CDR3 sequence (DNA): TGTGCCAGCAGCGTAGCAGGACTAGCGGGAGAAGGGGGCCAAGAGACCCAGTACTTC.

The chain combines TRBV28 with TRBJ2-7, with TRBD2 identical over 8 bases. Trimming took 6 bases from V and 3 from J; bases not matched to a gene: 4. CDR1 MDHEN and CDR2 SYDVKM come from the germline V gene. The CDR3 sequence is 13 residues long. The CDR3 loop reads CASSRTSIYEQYF. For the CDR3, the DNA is TGTGCCAGCAGCAGGACTAGCATCTACGAGCAGTACTTC.

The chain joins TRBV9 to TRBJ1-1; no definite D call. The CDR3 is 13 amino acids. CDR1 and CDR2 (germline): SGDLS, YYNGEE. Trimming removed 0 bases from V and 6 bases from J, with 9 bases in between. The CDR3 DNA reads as TGTGCCAGCAGCGTAGTCGGAGGAGCTGAAGCTTTCTTT. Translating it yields CASSVVGGAEAFF.

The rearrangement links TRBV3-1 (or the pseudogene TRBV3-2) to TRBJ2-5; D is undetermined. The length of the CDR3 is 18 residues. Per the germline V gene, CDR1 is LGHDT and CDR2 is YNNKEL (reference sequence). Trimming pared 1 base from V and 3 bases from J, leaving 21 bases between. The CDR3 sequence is CASSQGPPQRWAEETQYF. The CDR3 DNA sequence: TGTGCCAGCAGCCAAGGGCCCCCTCAGAGATGGGCTGAAGAGACCCAGTACTTC.

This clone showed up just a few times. The CDR3 nucleotides are TGTGCCAGCAGCCAAGGAGGGCGGCAGCCCCAGCATTTT. Translating it yields CASSQGGRQPQHF. This chain joins TRBV3-1 (or the pseudogene TRBV3-2) and TRBJ1-5, with no clear D. The germline V and J ends were trimmed by 1 base and 7 bases, with 8 bases remaining between them. CDR3 size: 13 residues. Germline V lookup: CDR1 LGHDT, CDR2 YNNKEL (reference sequence).

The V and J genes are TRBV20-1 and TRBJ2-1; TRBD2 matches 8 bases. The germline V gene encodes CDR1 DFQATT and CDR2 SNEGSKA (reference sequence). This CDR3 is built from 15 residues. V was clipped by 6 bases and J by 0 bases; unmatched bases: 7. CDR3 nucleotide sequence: TGCAGTGCCAGTAGCGGGGCCGGCTCCTACAATGAGCAGTTCTTC. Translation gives CSASSGAGSYNEQFF.

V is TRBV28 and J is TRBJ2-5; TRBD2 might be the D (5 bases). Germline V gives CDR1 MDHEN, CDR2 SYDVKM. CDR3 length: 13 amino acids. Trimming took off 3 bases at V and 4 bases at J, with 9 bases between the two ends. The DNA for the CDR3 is TGTGCCAGCAGTTTGTCCGAGGGAGAGACCCAGTACTTC. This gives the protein CASSLSEGETQYF.

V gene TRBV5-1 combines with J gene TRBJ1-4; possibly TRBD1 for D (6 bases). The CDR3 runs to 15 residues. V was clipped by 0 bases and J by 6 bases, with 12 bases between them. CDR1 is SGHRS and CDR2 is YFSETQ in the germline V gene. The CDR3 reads CASSLAAGVHEKLFF. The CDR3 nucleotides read TGCGCCAGCAGCTTGGCGGCAGGGGTGCATGAAAAACTGTTTTTT.

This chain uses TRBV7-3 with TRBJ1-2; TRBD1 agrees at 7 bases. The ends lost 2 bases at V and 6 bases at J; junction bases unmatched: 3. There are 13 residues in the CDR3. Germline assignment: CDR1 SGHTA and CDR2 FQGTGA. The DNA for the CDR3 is TGTGCCAGCAGCTTAGACAGGGTCGATGGCTACACCTTC. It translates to CASSLDRVDGYTF.

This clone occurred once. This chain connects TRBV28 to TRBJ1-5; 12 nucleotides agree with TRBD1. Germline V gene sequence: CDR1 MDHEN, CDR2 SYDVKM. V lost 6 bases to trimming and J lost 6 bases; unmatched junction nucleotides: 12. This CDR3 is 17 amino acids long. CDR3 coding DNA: TGTGCCAGCAGAAGTTTAGGGGGACAGGGGGCTGCTCAGCCCCAGCATTTT. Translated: CASRSLGGQGAAQPQHF.

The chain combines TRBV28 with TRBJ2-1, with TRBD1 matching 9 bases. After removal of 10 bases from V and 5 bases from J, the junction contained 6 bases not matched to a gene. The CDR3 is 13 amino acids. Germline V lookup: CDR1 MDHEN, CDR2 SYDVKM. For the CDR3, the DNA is TGTGCCACTACAGGGGGCTTCGACAATGAGCAGTTCTTC. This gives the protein CATTGGFDNEQFF.

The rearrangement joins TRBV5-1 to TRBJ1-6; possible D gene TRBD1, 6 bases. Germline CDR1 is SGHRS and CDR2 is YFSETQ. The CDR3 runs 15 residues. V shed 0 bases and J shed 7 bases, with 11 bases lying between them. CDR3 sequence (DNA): TGCGCCAGCAGCTTGGAAGGGGGAGCGAATTCACCCCTCCACTTT. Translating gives CASSLEGGANSPLHF.

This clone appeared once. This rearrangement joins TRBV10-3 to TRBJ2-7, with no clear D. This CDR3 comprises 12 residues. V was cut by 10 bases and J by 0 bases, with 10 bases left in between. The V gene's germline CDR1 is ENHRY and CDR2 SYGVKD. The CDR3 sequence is CATTLSSYEQYF. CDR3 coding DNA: TGTGCCACCACATTAAGCTCCTACGAGCAGTACTTC.

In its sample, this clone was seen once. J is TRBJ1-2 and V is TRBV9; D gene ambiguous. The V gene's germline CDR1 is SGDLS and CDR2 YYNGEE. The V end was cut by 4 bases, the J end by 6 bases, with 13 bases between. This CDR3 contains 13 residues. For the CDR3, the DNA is TGTGCCAGCAGCCCAGATCCAATCAATGGCTACACCTTC. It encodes CASSPDPINGYTF. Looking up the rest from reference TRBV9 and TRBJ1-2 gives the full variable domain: DSGVTQTPKHLITATGQRVTLRCSPRSGDLSVYWYQQSLDQGLQFLIQYYNGEERAKGNILERFSAQQFPDLHSELNLSSLELGDSALYFCASSPDPINGYTFGSGTRLTVV.

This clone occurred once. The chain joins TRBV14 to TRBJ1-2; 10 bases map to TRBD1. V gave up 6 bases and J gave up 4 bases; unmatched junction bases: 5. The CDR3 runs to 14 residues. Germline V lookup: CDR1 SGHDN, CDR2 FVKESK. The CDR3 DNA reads TGTGCCAGCAGGCGGACAGGGGGGATCTATGGCTACACCTTC. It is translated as CASRRTGGIYGYTF. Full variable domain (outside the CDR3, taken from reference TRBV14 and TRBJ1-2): EAGVTQFPSHSVIEKGQTVTLRCDPISGHDNLYWYRRVMGKEIKFLLHFVKESKQDESGMPNNRFLAERTGGTYSTLKVQPAELEDSGVYFCASRRTGGIYGYTFGSGTRLTVV.

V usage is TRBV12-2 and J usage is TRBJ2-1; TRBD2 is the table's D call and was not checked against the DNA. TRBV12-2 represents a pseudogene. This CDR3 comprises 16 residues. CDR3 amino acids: CASRSDSGDSYNEQFF. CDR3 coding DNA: TGTGCAAGTCGCTCAGATAGCGGCGACTCCTACAATGAGCAGTTCTTC.

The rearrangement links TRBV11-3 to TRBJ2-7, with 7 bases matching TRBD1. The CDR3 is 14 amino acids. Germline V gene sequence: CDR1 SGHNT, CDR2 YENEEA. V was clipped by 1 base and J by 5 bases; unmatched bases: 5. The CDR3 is CASSLGVTGDEQYF. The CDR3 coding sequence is TGTGCCAGCAGCTTAGGAGTTACAGGGGACGAGCAGTACTTC.

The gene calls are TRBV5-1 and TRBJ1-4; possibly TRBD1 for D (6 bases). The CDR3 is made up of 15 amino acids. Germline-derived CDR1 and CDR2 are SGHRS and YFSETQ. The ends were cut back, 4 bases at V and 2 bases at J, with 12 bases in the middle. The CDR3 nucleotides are TGCGCCAGCAGCCGAGCGGGGGGCACTAATGAAAAACTGTTTTTT. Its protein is CASSRAGGTNEKLFF.

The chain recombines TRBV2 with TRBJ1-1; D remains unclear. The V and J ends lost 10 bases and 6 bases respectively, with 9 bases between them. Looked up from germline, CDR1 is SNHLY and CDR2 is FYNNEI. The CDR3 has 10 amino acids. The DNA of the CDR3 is TGTGCCACCGAGGCCTCTGAAGCTTTCTTT. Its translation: CATEASEAFF.